The sequence of this TCR beta chain was determined in a study of blood T cell repertoires in COVID-19. The CDR3 spans 15 residues. Unmatched junction bases numbered 7, after V lost 6 bases and J lost 1 base. The V gene's germline CDR1 is MRHNA and CDR2 SNTAGT. Assay used: immunoSEQ multiplex PCR; TCRdb lists only in-frame clones, some missing. The data show roughly 87,000 clones, around 85% seen once. Sequencing was carried out using peripheral blood. V is TRBV6-4 and J is TRBJ2-7, with TRBD1 identical over 9 bases. The receptor was derived from a woman aged 80 or over with COVID-19, enrolled during active disease. This CDR3 reads CASRNAGTGSYEQYF. The CDR3 DNA reads as TGTGCCAGCAGAAACGCCGGGACAGGGTCCTACGAGCAGTACTTC.